The 24 T cell receptor beta chains listed next were all sequenced from one sample in a study of OX40 agonist ivuxolimab in advanced cancers. Assay: immunoSEQ multiplex PCR; the TCRdb copy retains only in-frame clones and omits some. The sample lists approximately 65,000 clones, about 82% occurring once. The starting material was CD4+ or CD8+ T cells sorted from blood, obtained in a trial of the OX40 agonist ivuxolimab. These receptors were collected from an adult with an advanced solid tumor such as melanoma, head and neck, liver or kidney cancer.

This clone was counted only a few times. This sequence joins TRBV27 and TRBJ2-7; 8 positions match TRBD2. CDR1 is MNHEY, CDR2 SMNVEV, per germline (reference sequence). CDR3 size: 16 residues. The V gene end was trimmed by 5 bases and the J gene end by 6 bases; junction bases not matched to a gene: 15. The CDR3 DNA sequence: TGTGCCAGCAGTCCCTCCCGGGGGGGGATACCCCTCGAGCAGTACTTC. It codes for CASSPSRGGIPLEQYF.

The chain uses TRBV10-2 and TRBJ1-2, with D perhaps TRBD1 (6 bases). The CDR3 is made up of 12 amino acids. Trimming took 4 bases from V and 7 from J, leaving 10 bases between them. Germline CDR1 WSHSY, CDR2 SAAADI. The CDR3 spells CASSGGHLGYTF. The CDR3 region has the DNA TGCGCCAGCAGTGGGGGACACCTTGGCTACACCTTC.

The rearrangement joins TRBV18 to TRBJ2-7; 9 positions agree with TRBD1. The trim removed 4 bases at V and 3 bases at J, leaving 7 bases unmatched. The germline V gene encodes CDR1 KGHSH and CDR2 LQKENI. There are 15 residues in the CDR3. The CDR3 DNA reads TGTGCCAGCTCACGGGGAGGGACAGGGAACTACGAGCAGTACTTC. As protein: CASSRGGTGNYEQYF.

The chain recombines TRBV7-9 with TRBJ1-1; the match to TRBD1 covers 7 bases. The germline V gene encodes CDR1 SEHNR and CDR2 FQNEAQ (reference sequence). The length of the CDR3 is 17 residues. The V gene end was trimmed by 2 bases and the J gene end by 0 bases; junction bases not matched to a gene: 9. CDR3 loop: CASSLRQGFVLNTEAFF. The CDR3 region has the DNA TGTGCCAGCAGCTTACGACAGGGTTTTGTGTTGAACACTGAAGCTTTCTTT.

This clone was detected once. The rearrangement links TRBV7-2 to TRBJ2-1; 9 nucleotides align to TRBD2. The CDR3 covers 16 residues. Germline-derived CDR1 and CDR2 are SGHTA and FQGNSA. The ends lost 11 bases at V and 3 bases at J; junction bases unmatched: 14. CDR3 DNA: TGTGCCTCCGTTTCCAGCGGGGGGCACCTCTACAATGAGCAGTTCTTC. Its protein product is CASVSSGGHLYNEQFF.

V gene TRBV5-4 combines with J gene TRBJ2-1, with 8 bases matching TRBD2. V lost 0 bases and J lost 5; bases outside the gene matches: 4. The germline V gene encodes CDR1 SGHNT and CDR2 YYREEE (reference sequence). The CDR3 has 15 residues. CDR3 amino acids: CASSLALAGDNEQFF. DNA of the CDR3: TGTGCCAGCAGCTTGGCTCTAGCGGGTGACAATGAGCAGTTCTTC.

Only one count was recorded for this clone. This rearrangement joins TRBV11-2 to TRBJ2-2; D could derive from TRBD1 or TRBD2 (5 bases each). Germline CDR1 SGHAT, CDR2 FQNNGV. The CDR3 totals 14 residues. With 5 bases removed from V and 2 bases from J, the gap between germline ends came to 9 bases. This chain's CDR3 is CASSRRGNTGELFF. The CDR3 bases are TGTGCCAGCAGCCGACGGGGCAACACCGGGGAGCTGTTTTTT.

The table lists this clone with a few counts. CDR3 sequence: CASSLDYRGLDEAFF. The CDR3, as DNA: TGTGCCAGCAGCTTGGATTACAGGGGGTTGGATGAAGCTTTCTTT. The gene calls are TRBV4-2 and TRBJ1-1; 8 bases align to TRBD1. This CDR3 spans 15 amino acids. The junction had 12 bases not matched to a gene; V was cut back by 5 bases and J by 7 bases. CDR1 and CDR2 from the germline V gene are LGHNA and YNFKEQ.

V is TRBV5-1 and J is TRBJ2-5; no firm D call. The CDR3 is made up of 15 amino acids. The germline CDR1 and CDR2 sequences are SGHRS and YFSETQ. V shed 0 bases and J shed 2 bases, with 11 bases lying between them. DNA for the CDR3: TGCGCCAGCAGCTTGGACGACACGATACAAGAGACCCAGTACTTC. Translated: CASSLDDTIQETQYF.

This chain links TRBV9 with TRBJ2-6; 9 nucleotides align to TRBD1. Trimming at V came to 3 bases and at J to 14 bases, leaving 6 bases not matched to a gene. This CDR3 region has 13 residues. CDR1 and CDR2 from the germline V gene are SGDLS and YYNGEE. CDR3 region: CASSGTGAALLTF. In DNA, the CDR3 is TGTGCCAGCAGCGGGACAGGGGCCGCACTCCTGACTTTC.

About this clone: Other DNA sequences of this sample code for an identical CDR3. The V gene is TRBV28, the J gene TRBJ2-3; D not certain. This CDR3 contains 12 residues. V was pared by 2 bases and J by 5 bases, with 5 bases between. CDR1 and CDR2 (germline): MDHEN, SYDVKM. CDR3 bases: TGTGCCAGCAGTTTAATGGTAGATACGCAGTATTTT. Its protein product is CASSLMVDTQYF.

The rearrangement links TRBV4-2 to TRBJ2-7; TRBD2 matches at 10 bases. Per the germline V gene, CDR1 is LGHNA and CDR2 is YNFKEQ. The J segment lost 2 bases and the V segment lost 4 bases, leaving 5 bases of the junction unmatched. The CDR3 extends over 15 amino acids. The CDR3 region has the DNA TGTGCCAGCAGCCTTGGACTAGCGGACCCCTACGAGCAGTACTTC. Protein: CASSLGLADPYEQYF.

V is TRBV28 and J is TRBJ2-1; TRBD1 agrees at 10 bases. Germline trimming cut 5 bases from V and 4 bases from J; bases unmatched to any gene: 8. The germline gives CDR1 MDHEN, CDR2 SYDVKM. The CDR3 runs 16 residues. The CDR3 region is CASSPRTGGIYNEQFF. The CDR3 nucleotides read TGTGCCAGCAGTCCCCGGACAGGGGGAATTTACAATGAGCAGTTCTTC.

The CDR3 is CASSAGTSVPRDTQYF. The CDR3 coding sequence is TGTGCCAGCAGCGCCGGGACTAGCGTCCCTAGGGATACGCAGTATTTT. This chain uses TRBV7-3 with TRBJ2-3, with 10 nucleotides matching TRBD2. From germline, CDR1 is SGHTA and CDR2 FQGTGA. Trimming at V came to 5 bases and at J to 6 bases, leaving 11 bases not matched to a gene. The CDR3 contains 16 residues. The full variable domain, completed using reference TRBV7-3 and TRBJ2-3, is GAGVSQTPSNKVTEKGKYVELRCDPISGHTALYWYRQSLGQGPEFLIYFQGTGAADDSGLPNDRFFAVRPEGSVSTLKIQRTERGDSAVYLCASSAGTSVPRDTQYFGPGTRLTVL.

The chain links TRBV6-1 to TRBJ1-2; D might be TRBD1 (5 bases). Germline assignment: CDR1 MNHNS and CDR2 SASEGT. Trimming removed 3 bases at V and 5 bases at J, with 16 bases between. CDR3 length equals 15 residues. The CDR3 region has the DNA TGTGCCAGCAGTGATCGAAAATTGGGGGTGTATGGCTACACCTTC. Its protein product is CASSDRKLGVYGYTF.

This chain connects TRBV5-1 to TRBJ1-1; the match to TRBD1 covers 8 bases. V shed 3 bases, J shed 0 bases, and the junction held 4 bases outside the gene matches. Germline assignment: CDR1 SGHRS and CDR2 YFSETQ. CDR3 length equals 15 residues. Here the CDR3 reads CASSSGQGMNTEAFF. The CDR3 DNA sequence: TGCGCCAGCAGCTCAGGACAGGGCATGAACACTGAAGCTTTCTTT.

The sample holds a few counts of this clone. The V call is TRBV7-2, the J call TRBJ2-7; the D call may be TRBD1 or TRBD2 (5 bases each). The germline V and J ends were trimmed by 1 base and 8 bases, with 12 bases remaining between them. Germline CDR1 reads SGHTA; CDR2 reads FQGNSA. This CDR3 has 13 residues. CDR3 coding DNA: TGTGCCAGCAGCTTAGGTGGGCAGGGACAGCAGTACTTC. The encoded protein is CASSLGGQGQQYF.

This chain links TRBV6-1 with TRBJ2-1; 8 nucleotides match TRBD1. Unmatched junction bases numbered 11, after V lost 5 bases and J lost 8 bases. The CDR3 has 15 residues. Germline V gene lookup returns CDR1 MNHNS and CDR2 SASEGT. The CDR3 region is CASSSGGSVSDEQFF. In DNA, the CDR3 is TGTGCCAGCAGTTCAGGGGGCTCCGTCTCCGATGAGCAGTTCTTC.

The V and J genes are TRBV7-6 and TRBJ2-2, with 10 nucleotides matching TRBD1. The CDR3 is 17 amino acids. Trimming cost V 4 bases and J 3 bases; bases outside gene matches: 8. Germline V gene sequence: CDR1 SGHVS, CDR2 FNYEAQ. DNA for the CDR3: TGTGCCAGCAGCTCATCGGGACAGGGGTCTTACACCGGGGAGCTGTTTTTT. It is translated as CASSSSGQGSYTGELFF.

The rearrangement joins TRBV30 to TRBJ2-1, with 7 bases lining up with TRBD1. In germline, CDR1 is GTSNPN, CDR2 SVGIG (reference sequence). With 0 bases clipped from V and 9 bases from J, the junction kept 8 bases outside the gene matches. The CDR3 is made up of 14 amino acids. CDR3: CAWSVKGTGVEQFF. In DNA, the CDR3 is TGTGCCTGGAGTGTAAAGGGAACAGGGGTTGAGCAGTTCTTC.

The chain couples TRBV7-9 to TRBJ2-5, with TRBD1 matching 7 bases. The CDR3 runs 14 residues. From germline, CDR1 is SEHNR and CDR2 FQNEAQ (reference sequence). V dropped 1 base and J dropped 3; count of bases not matched to a gene: 2. The CDR3 loop reads CASSLVGTEETQYF. In DNA form, the CDR3 reads TGTGCCAGCAGCTTAGTGGGGACAGAAGAGACCCAGTACTTC.

This rearrangement joins TRBV5-6 to TRBJ2-7; D not resolved. The V end lost 2 bases, the J end lost 0 bases, and 9 bases lay between the germline ends. The CDR3 is made up of 14 amino acids. From germline, CDR1 is SGHDT and CDR2 YYEEEE. The CDR3 loop is CASSFSVSSYEQYF. DNA for the CDR3: TGTGCCAGCAGCTTTTCAGTGAGCTCCTACGAGCAGTACTTC.

The chain employs TRBV5-1 and TRBJ2-7; D gene uncertain. Trimming shortened V by 2 bases and J by 4 bases, and 10 bases separated the two germline ends. CDR1 and CDR2 (germline): SGHRS, YFSETQ. The CDR3 is made up of 13 amino acids. The CDR3 DNA reads as TGCGCCAGCAGCTTAGGGCCGACGTACGAGCAGTACGTC. Its translation: CASSLGPTYEQYV.

The V call is TRBV21-1, the J call TRBJ2-7; the D call in the table, TRBD2, was not verified against the DNA. TRBV21-1 is listed as a pseudogene. This CDR3 comprises 14 residues. The chain's CDR3 is CASSKGERPYEQYF. The CDR3 DNA sequence: TGTGCCAGCAGCAAAGGTGAGCGTCCCTACGAGCAGTACTTC.